A single sample gave rise to the 30 T cell receptor beta chains below, sequenced in a study of cytomegalovirus exposure and HLA in healthy donors. The primer mix had 60 Vbeta and 13 Jbeta primers. Repertoires were generated with immunoSEQ multiplex PCR, while TCRdb's copy carries only in-frame clones and drops some. The data show 170,000 or so clones, with about 83% seen just once and 4% to 6% held by the top ten. The specimen sequenced was PBMCs. These receptors were obtained from a girl under 18 in good health and CMV-seropositive.

This clone occurred a few times. CDR3 nucleotide sequence: TGTGCCAGTTTAACAGGGAGCCGCTACACCTTC. Protein: CASLTGSRYTF. The rearrangement links TRBV19 to TRBJ1-2; possible D gene TRBD1, 6 bases. V lost 8 bases and J 9 bases, leaving 13 bases between the germline ends. Germline V lookup: CDR1 LNHDA, CDR2 SQIVND (reference sequence). The CDR3 covers 11 residues.

The chain employs TRBV9 and TRBJ1-2; 10 bases agree with TRBD1. The V and J ends lost 1 base and 6 bases, in that order; junction bases with no gene match: 6. Germline V gene data show CDR1 as SGDLS and CDR2 as YYNGEE. The CDR3 length is 15 residues. The CDR3: CASSVTPGTGDGYTF. DNA for the CDR3: TGTGCCAGCAGCGTAACCCCGGGGACAGGGGATGGCTACACCTTC.

The chain joins TRBV6-4 to TRBJ2-3, with 13 bases matching TRBD2. The CDR3 length is 14 residues. CDR1 is MRHNA and CDR2 is SNTAGT in the germline V gene. Losses at the gene ends were 6 bases for V and 5 bases for J; bases not matched to a gene: 2. The CDR3: CASSRLAGGDTQYF. For the CDR3, the DNA is TGTGCCAGCAGCCGACTAGCGGGGGGAGATACGCAGTATTTT.

A single count supports this clone. V is TRBV5-4 and J is TRBJ2-3, with TRBD2 matching 9 bases. This CDR3 has 16 amino acids. Germline values: CDR1 SGHNT, CDR2 YYREEE (reference sequence). J lost 2 bases, V lost 2 bases, and 6 bases had no gene match. The CDR3 DNA follows: TGTGCCAGCAGCTTCTACGCGGGGGGGAACACAGATACGCAGTATTTT. Protein product: CASSFYAGGNTDTQYF.

The chain employs TRBV5-1 and TRBJ2-7; TRBD1 aligns across 7 bases. J lost 5 bases, V lost 5 bases, and 10 bases had no gene match. Germline CDR1 SGHRS, CDR2 YFSETQ. The CDR3 loop spans 14 amino acids. The CDR3 nucleotides read TGCGCCAGCAGTAGCCCAGGGGGTATCAACGAGCAGTACTTC. Translation gives CASSSPGGINEQYF.

CDR3 residues: CASRYFGGLEQYF. In DNA form, the CDR3 reads TGTGCCAGCAGATACTTTGGAGGGTTGGAGCAGTACTTC. The chain combines TRBV11-2 with TRBJ2-7; weak D call: TRBD2 (6 bases). The CDR3 consists of 13 residues. Germline V CDR1 and CDR2: SGHAT, FQNNGV. V was shortened by 6 bases and J by 7 bases, with 16 bases between the two germline ends.

Only one count was recorded for this clone. The J gene is TRBJ2-5, the V gene TRBV9, with 7 bases aligning to TRBD1. The closer fit of TRBJ2-7 to the DNA end suggests the J call may be wrong. The CDR3 is 14 amino acids. Germline lookup yields CDR1 SGDLS and CDR2 YYNGEE. For the CDR3, the DNA is TGTGCCAGCAGCCCAAAGACAGGGTTAGACGAGCAGTACTTC. Translation: CASSPKTGLDEQYF.

The sample holds one count of this clone. The chain joins TRBV5-8 to TRBJ2-7; 9 nucleotides align to TRBD1. The germline CDR1 and CDR2 sequences are SGHTS and YDEGEE. V lost 3 bases and J lost 3; bases outside the gene matches: 7. The CDR3 spans 15 residues. CDR3 amino acids: CASSSGTGKGYEQYF. In DNA form, the CDR3 reads TGTGCCAGCAGCTCCGGGACAGGGAAGGGCTACGAGCAGTACTTC.

The rearrangement uses TRBV6-1 and TRBJ2-5, with a tentative D call TRBD2 (6 bases). This CDR3 spans 14 amino acids. Germline V gene sequence: CDR1 MNHNS, CDR2 SASEGT. Deletions cut 7 bases from V and 2 bases from J, with 14 bases between. The CDR3 is CASKFGGKQETQYF. DNA for the CDR3: TGTGCCAGCAAGTTCGGGGGAAAGCAAGAGACCCAGTACTTC.

The V call is TRBV5-1, the J call TRBJ1-5; 9 nucleotides agree with TRBD1. Germline V gene lookup returns CDR1 SGHRS and CDR2 YFSETQ. V lost 3 bases, J lost 10 bases, and 5 bases stayed unmatched. The CDR3 is 13 residues long. CDR3 sequence reads: CASSSGQGRPQHF. The CDR3 DNA follows: TGCGCCAGCAGCTCGGGACAGGGAAGACCCCAGCATTTT.

The V gene is TRBV2, the J gene TRBJ2-3, with D possibly being TRBD1 (6 bases). The V end lost 5 bases, the J end lost 4 bases, and 19 bases lay between the germline ends. Germline V gene sequence: CDR1 SNHLY, CDR2 FYNNEI. There are 16 residues in the CDR3. CDR3 residues: CASSSYTGSAADTQYF. CDR3 DNA: TGTGCCAGCAGTAGCTACACAGGGTCGGCCGCAGATACGCAGTATTTT.

The chain couples TRBV4-1 to TRBJ1-6, with 10 bases aligning to TRBD1. V was pared by 0 bases and J by 9 bases, with 14 bases of the junction left unmatched. This CDR3 contains 19 residues. Germline V gene sequence: CDR1 MGHRA, CDR2 YSYEKL. Here the CDR3 reads CASSQEPRTGGRLPSPLHF. For the CDR3, the DNA is TGCGCCAGCAGCCAAGAGCCTAGGACAGGGGGAAGATTGCCTTCACCCCTCCACTTT.

The rearrangement links TRBV5-6 to TRBJ1-2; unclear D gene. The germline V gene has CDR1 SGHDT and CDR2 YYEEEE. The CDR3 loop spans 15 amino acids. Trimming pared 0 bases from V and 0 bases from J, leaving 9 bases between. The CDR3 region has the DNA TGTGCCAGCAGCTTGGATTTCAACTCTAACTATGGCTACACCTTC. This encodes CASSLDFNSNYGYTF.

The rearrangement links TRBV7-9 to TRBJ2-5, with TRBD1 matching over 9 bases. Germline V lookup: CDR1 SEHNR, CDR2 FQNEAQ (reference sequence). The CDR3 is made up of 16 amino acids. After removal of 5 bases from V and 3 bases from J, the junction contained 10 bases not matched to a gene. CDR3 nucleotide sequence: TGTGCCAGCAGCCCCAACAGGGGGCGATACGAAGAGACCCAGTACTTC. Translated, it gives CASSPNRGRYEETQYF.

J is TRBJ1-1 and V is TRBV18; TRBD1 aligns across 7 bases. This CDR3 region has 13 residues. CDR1 KGHSH and CDR2 LQKENI come from the germline V gene. Germline trimming cut 0 bases from V and 7 bases from J; bases unmatched to any gene: 2. The CDR3 region is CASSPPGTDEAFF. The CDR3 nucleotides are TGTGCCAGCTCACCACCGGGGACAGATGAAGCTTTCTTT.

This chain uses TRBV9 with TRBJ1-1; D remains ambiguous. This CDR3 comprises 14 residues. CDR1 SGDLS and CDR2 YYNGEE come from the germline V gene. Deletions cut 0 bases from V and 4 bases from J, with 10 bases between. The CDR3 sequence: CASSVGIRGTEAFF. DNA for the CDR3: TGTGCCAGCAGCGTAGGGATCCGCGGCACTGAAGCTTTCTTT.

The V call is TRBV6-1, the J call TRBJ1-5, with D perhaps matching TRBD1 (5 bases). The CDR3 has 14 amino acids. Germline assignment: CDR1 MNHNS and CDR2 SASEGT. V dropped 7 bases and J dropped 1 base, with 11 bases sitting between them. This CDR3 is CASNRQSSNQPQHF. CDR3 bases: TGTGCCAGCAATCGACAGTCCAGCAATCAGCCCCAGCATTTT.

CDR3 coding DNA: TGTGCCATCGGAGAGGTGGGAGGGAGTCAGCCCCAGCATTTT. It codes for CAIGEVGGSQPQHF. The gene calls are TRBV10-3 and TRBJ1-5; D not certain. The CDR3 has 14 amino acids. Trimming took off 8 bases at V and 6 bases at J, with 17 bases between the two ends. Looked up from germline, CDR1 is ENHRY and CDR2 is SYGVKD.

The CDR3 bases are TGCGCCAGCAGCTCATGGAGGGGGCCCACTGAAGCTTTCTTT. This translates into CASSSWRGPTEAFF. The chain links TRBV5-1 to TRBJ1-1; TRBD1 matches at 7 bases. This CDR3 comprises 14 residues. V lost 3 bases, J lost 4 bases, and 6 bases stayed unmatched. Germline CDR1 SGHRS, CDR2 YFSETQ.

About this clone itself: At one end the junction does not follow the germline gene, possibly because of a read error. The chain joins TRBV7-7 to TRBJ2-3; 8 nucleotides line up with TRBD2. The CDR3 contains 17 residues. Germline values: CDR1 SSHAT, CDR2 FNYEAQ (reference sequence). DNA of the CDR3: TGTGCTAGCAGGTTACGGGAGGGACCCAGGGCCACAGATACGCAGTATTTT. This codes for CASRLREGPRATDTQYF.

This clone has just a few counts. The V and J genes are TRBV25-1 and TRBJ1-1; unclear D gene. The length of the CDR3 is 12 residues. Germline V gene lookup returns CDR1 MGHDK and CDR2 SYGVNS. Trimming shortened V by 2 bases and J by 4 bases, and 5 bases separated the two germline ends. The CDR3 protein is CASSEEGTEAFF. The CDR3 nucleotides are TGTGCCAGCAGTGAAGAGGGCACTGAAGCTTTCTTT.

The chain links TRBV29-1 to TRBJ2-7; 7 bases align to TRBD1. Germline trimming cut 7 bases from V and 6 bases from J; bases unmatched to any gene: 15. Looked up from germline, CDR1 is SQVTM and CDR2 is ANQGSEA. This CDR3 is built from 14 residues. CDR3: CSARQGPVSAEQYF. The CDR3 region has the DNA TGCAGCGCTCGACAGGGTCCCGTAAGCGCCGAGCAGTACTTC.

This chain joins TRBV5-1 and TRBJ2-7; possibly TRBD2 for D (7 bases). Germline CDR1 reads SGHRS; CDR2 reads YFSETQ. The CDR3 covers 16 residues. V was clipped by 1 base and J by 6 bases, with 20 bases between them. CDR3 DNA sequence: TGCGCCAGCAGCTTGAAGAGTGGGGGCGGGGGAATCGAGCAGTACTTC. It specifies CASSLKSGGGGIEQYF.

The chain joins TRBV7-2 to TRBJ1-3; 12 bases align to TRBD1. This CDR3 region has 18 residues. V lost 1 base, J lost 4 bases, and 8 bases stayed unmatched. Germline-derived CDR1 and CDR2 are SGHTA and FQGNSA. The CDR3 coding sequence is TGTGCCAGCAGCTTAGGGAGGGACAGGGGGCTTCCCGGAAACACCATATATTTT. Translated, it gives CASSLGRDRGLPGNTIYF.

In DNA, the CDR3 is TGTGCCAGCAGTGAAGAACGGTTGAACACTGAAGCTTTCTTT. Amino acid sequence: CASSEERLNTEAFF. The chain recombines TRBV2 with TRBJ1-1; unclear D gene. The CDR3 is 14 amino acids. Germline V gene data show CDR1 as SNHLY and CDR2 as FYNNEI. V was shortened by 1 base and J by 0 bases, with 6 bases between the two germline ends.

The chain is built from TRBV9 and TRBJ1-1, with a possible D match to TRBD1 (5 bases). Germline V gene data show CDR1 as SGDLS and CDR2 as YYNGEE. V was cut by 4 bases and J by 2 bases, with 18 bases left in between. The CDR3 has 16 residues. The CDR3 region has the DNA TGTGCCAGCAGCCGGGGGAGTGCCAGCCCTAACACTGAAGCTTTCTTT. Amino acid sequence: CASSRGSASPNTEAFF.

This clone was seen only once. The chain combines TRBV2 with TRBJ2-3; D is possibly TRBD1 (5 bases). This CDR3 spans 12 amino acids. Germline-derived CDR1 and CDR2 are SNHLY and FYNNEI. The DNA of the CDR3 is TGTGCTACCCAGGGAAGCACAGATACGCAGTATTTT. Its translation is CATQGSTDTQYF.

This clone showed up just once. The chain has TRBV2 and TRBJ2-7; TRBD2 matches at 8 bases. The junction had 9 bases not matched to a gene; V was cut back by 7 bases and J by 7 bases. This CDR3 has 13 residues. Germline V gene data show CDR1 as SNHLY and CDR2 as FYNNEI. This CDR3 reads CASIIGGGAEQYF. DNA of the CDR3: TGTGCCAGCATTATCGGGGGGGGCGCGGAGCAGTACTTC.

The chain carries TRBV5-1 and TRBJ1-4; 7 bases agree with TRBD1. The germline CDR1 and CDR2 sequences are SGHRS and YFSETQ. V shed 4 bases, J shed 8 bases, and the junction held 14 bases outside the gene matches. This CDR3 is built from 16 residues. The CDR3 sequence: CASSRSFGQAGEKLFF. The CDR3 coding sequence is TGCGCCAGCAGCCGTTCGTTTGGACAGGCCGGCGAAAAACTGTTTTTT. The entire variable domain, with the rest obtained from reference TRBV5-1 and TRBJ1-4, is as follows: KAGVTQTPRYLIKTRGQQVTLSCSPISGHRSVSWYQQTPGQGLQFLFEYFSETQRNKGNFPGRFSGRQFSNSRSEMNVSTLELGDSALYLCASSRSFGQAGEKLFFGSGTQLSVL.

This rearrangement joins TRBV6-5 to TRBJ1-3, with TRBD1 matching over 7 bases. This CDR3 contains 15 residues. With V trimmed by 6 bases and J by 2 bases, 7 bases remained unmatched. Germline V CDR1 and CDR2: MNHEY, SVGAGI. The CDR3 here is CASRRTGSTGNTIYF. DNA of the CDR3: TGTGCCAGCAGAAGGACAGGTTCTACTGGAAACACCATATATTTT.